The 13 T cell receptor beta chains below were found in one sample sequenced in a study of blood T cell repertoires in COVID-19. Sequenced by immunoSEQ multiplex PCR; TCRdb stores in-frame clones only, minus some. The repertoire holds 150,000 or so clones, roughly 87% seen once, with 7% in the top ten. The sequencing input was PBMCs or T cells enriched from blood (not recorded which). These receptors were obtained from a woman aged 45-65 years who had recovered from COVID-19.

The CDR3 spells CASYRQGQTGELFF. The DNA for the CDR3 is TGTGCCAGCTACCGACAGGGGCAAACCGGGGAGCTGTTTTTT. The chain employs TRBV28 and TRBJ2-2, with 8 bases matching TRBD1. Trimming at V came to 8 bases and at J to 5 bases, leaving 7 bases not matched to a gene. CDR1 and CDR2 from the germline V gene are MDHEN and SYDVKM. The CDR3 covers 14 residues.

This clone was seen just once. The chain uses TRBV6-5 and TRBJ1-4; D ambiguous. The V and J ends lost 6 bases and 4 bases respectively, with 15 bases between them. The germline gives CDR1 MNHEY, CDR2 SVGAGI. There are 15 residues in the CDR3. The chain's CDR3 is CASSLQAAINEKLFF. In nucleotides, the CDR3 is TGTGCCAGCAGCCTACAAGCGGCTATTAATGAAAAACTGTTTTTT.

CDR3 DNA: TGTGCCAGCAGCTCCGCCCGGGCTAGCGATACGCAGTATTTT. This gives the protein CASSSARASDTQYF. The chain is built from TRBV7-2 and TRBJ2-3; tentatively, D is TRBD2 (5 bases). The CDR3 loop spans 14 amino acids. Germline CDR1 and CDR2: SGHTA and FQGNSA. Trimming removed 4 bases from V and 6 bases from J, with 14 bases in between.

V and J are TRBV9 and TRBJ2-3; unclear D gene. The ends were cut back, 3 bases at V and 2 bases at J, with 16 bases in the middle. The CDR3 is 16 residues long. Germline CDR1 SGDLS, CDR2 YYNGEE. This chain's CDR3 is CASSDVTKSSTDTQYF. CDR3 nucleotide sequence: TGTGCCAGCAGCGATGTCACTAAATCCTCCACAGATACGCAGTATTTT.

This chain connects TRBV11-2 to TRBJ2-7; the D gene is possibly TRBD1 (6 bases). This CDR3 is built from 11 residues. Trimming shortened V by 10 bases and J by 6 bases, and 13 bases separated the two germline ends. CDR1 and CDR2 (germline): SGHAT, FQNNGV. Here the CDR3 DNA reads TGTGCCATCCAGGGGCCGGGCGAGCAGTACTTC. The encoded protein is CAIQGPGEQYF.

V and J are TRBV30 and TRBJ2-1, with a tentative D call TRBD2 (5 bases). Per germline, CDR1 GTSNPN and CDR2 SVGIG (reference sequence). V lost 5 bases and J lost 6, with 17 bases in between. The CDR3 has 14 amino acids. The CDR3 region has the DNA TGTGCCTGGGGGTTGGGTCCTACTAGCAATGAGCAGTTCTTC. Protein product: CAWGLGPTSNEQFF.

This chain links TRBV3-1 (or the pseudogene TRBV3-2) with TRBJ2-2; a possible D gene is TRBD2 (5 bases). Germline CDR1 LGHDT, CDR2 YNNKEL (reference sequence). The V gene lost 1 base and the J gene lost 6 bases, with 9 bases spanning the gap. This CDR3 is 14 amino acids long. CDR3 in amino acids: CASSQAYSAGELFF. The CDR3 DNA is TGTGCCAGCAGCCAAGCTTATAGCGCCGGGGAGCTGTTTTTT.

The chain employs TRBV7-2 and TRBJ1-4; 8 positions agree with TRBD1. The V and J ends lost 4 bases and 4 bases, in that order; junction bases with no gene match: 5. The CDR3 runs to 15 residues. Germline lookup yields CDR1 SGHTA and CDR2 FQGNSA. The CDR3 bases are TGTGCCAGCAGCTCTAGACAGGGGTATAATGAAAAACTGTTTTTT. Encoded protein: CASSSRQGYNEKLFF.

The V and J genes are TRBV5-1 and TRBJ2-7; TRBD2 might be the D (5 bases). CDR1 is SGHRS and CDR2 is YFSETQ in the germline V gene. Between the trimmed V and J ends, which lost 0 bases and 6 bases, there was a span of 7 bases. The CDR3 length is 12 residues. For the CDR3, the DNA is TGCGCCAGCAGCTTGGAACTAGGCGAGCAGTACTTC. Translating gives CASSLELGEQYF.

The chain combines TRBV7-3 with TRBJ2-1; possibly TRBD2 for D (6 bases). The CDR3 length is 12 residues. Germline V gives CDR1 SGHTA, CDR2 FQGTGA. V lost 0 bases and J 14 bases, leaving 11 bases between the germline ends. The CDR3 sequence: CASSLTGGRKFF. CDR3 nucleotides: TGTGCCAGCAGCTTAACGGGGGGAAGGAAGTTCTTC. The full variable domain, in which reference TRBV7-3 and TRBJ2-1 provide the parts outside the CDR3, is GAGVSQTPSNKVTEKGKYVELRCDPISGHTALYWYRQSLGQGPEFLIYFQGTGAADDSGLPNDRFFAVRPEGSVSTLKIQRTERGDSAVYLCASSLTGGRKFFGPGTRLTVL.

This chain connects TRBV4-1 to TRBJ2-1, with a weak D call TRBD2 (6 bases). The V end was cut by 4 bases, the J end by 4 bases, with 17 bases between. Germline loops: CDR1 MGHRA, CDR2 YSYEKL. The CDR3 consists of 16 residues. DNA for the CDR3: TGCGCCAGCAGCCGCAGAGGCGGGGAGCGGTACAATGAGCAGTTCTTC. Translating it yields CASSRRGGERYNEQFF.

The chain links TRBV6-5 to TRBJ1-2; TRBD1 aligns across 8 bases. With V trimmed by 5 bases and J by 3 bases, 5 bases remained unmatched. Per germline, CDR1 MNHEY and CDR2 SVGAGI. The CDR3 is 14 amino acids. The CDR3 region has the DNA TGTGCCAGCAGTCCGGACAGGGTGGACTATGGCTACACCTTC. Protein sequence: CASSPDRVDYGYTF.

This clone was observed once. The genes are TRBV12-2 and TRBJ2-1; the listed D gene, TRBD2, was not tested against the DNA. TRBV12-2 is a recognized pseudogene. The CDR3 covers 15 residues. In DNA form, the CDR3 reads TGTGCAAGTCGCTTAGCAGCTAGCGGGGTCTCTGAGCAGTTCTTC. Translating gives CASRLAASGVSEQFF.